This TCR beta chain came from a study of blood T cell repertoires in COVID-19. Study at large: Sites across the United States, Italy and Spain contributed samples from acute and convalescent COVID-19. From T cells, B-cell-depleted T cells, or PBMCs came the material, which was cDNA or gDNA.

J gave up 1 base and V 6 bases, and 0 bases lay outside the gene matches. This CDR3 region has 12 residues. Germline assignment: CDR1 MNHNY and CDR2 SVGAGI (reference sequence). Only one count was recorded for this clone. Original data processing: Estimation of nucleated cell counts was performed using reference gene primer amplification. Using immunoSEQ multiplex PCR, the repertoire was profiled, and TCRdb retains in-frame clones only, with some absent. Clone size and V and J calls were adopted from that table, with D and trimming inferred from the DNA. The sample holds about 300,000 clones, more than 70% seen once.

The chain couples TRBV6-6 to TRBJ2-7; 7 bases are a match to TRBD2. This TCR was recovered from a man aged 18 to 30 who had recovered from COVID-19. Input material: peripheral blood. The CDR3 nucleotides are TGTGCCAGCAGGGGGGGGTCCTACGAGCAGTACTTC. As protein: CASRGGSYEQYF.